This TCR beta chain came from a study of blood T cell repertoires in COVID-19. Per the original methods: Amplification of reference gene primers was used by the study to estimate nucleated cell counts. Profiling relied on immunoSEQ multiplex PCR, and the TCRdb table lists in-frame clones only, not all of them. That table is the source of V, J and clone size, and D and trimming were worked out from the DNA. The sample shows 100,000 to 150,000 clones, over 75% of them seen only once. Material: peripheral blood. The TCR originated in a man in his 60s with acute or convalescent COVID-19.

The DNA of the CDR3 is TGTGCCAGCAGCTTTACAGGTTCCTACAATGAGCAGTTCTTC. It yields the protein CASSFTGSYNEQFF. This sequence joins TRBV7-3 and TRBJ2-1; tentative D call: TRBD1 (5 bases). The germline V gene has CDR1 SGHTA and CDR2 FQGTGA. V lost 3 bases to trimming and J lost 1 base, with 7 bases between them. This CDR3 is built from 14 residues.